The 32 T cell receptor beta chains given below trace back to one sample, sequenced in a study of CD8+ T cells in alopecia areata. cDNA serving as the sequencing template came from extracted, reverse transcribed RNA. Sequenced by immunoSEQ multiplex PCR; TCRdb stores in-frame clones only, minus some. Here the sample spans around 290,000 clones, about three fifths being singletons. The treatment denotes: oral pan-JAK inhibitor, 5-10 mg twice daily. The material was CD4+ T cells sorted from blood, obtained at week 24, from a patient treated with tofacitinib. These receptors were obtained from a human donor with alopecia areata.

The chain recombines TRBV9 with TRBJ2-5; 8 bases agree with TRBD2. Germline CDR1 and CDR2: SGDLS and YYNGEE. V lost 3 bases, J lost 2 bases, and 9 bases stayed unmatched. The CDR3 spans 16 residues. The CDR3 DNA sequence: TGTGCCAGCAGCGCAACCGGGACTAGGGCGCAAGAGACCCAGTACTTC. Translating gives CASSATGTRAQETQYF.

V usage is TRBV28 and J usage is TRBJ1-2, with 7 bases identical to TRBD1. Germline-derived CDR1 and CDR2 are MDHEN and SYDVKM. The V gene end was trimmed by 6 bases and the J gene end by 4 bases; junction bases not matched to a gene: 5. The CDR3 loop spans 13 amino acids. CDR3 DNA: TGTGCCAGCAGGCGACAGGGAGGCTATGGCTACACCTTC. It translates to CASRRQGGYGYTF.

The rearrangement joins TRBV18 to TRBJ2-5, with TRBD2 matching over 8 bases. The CDR3 sequence is 15 residues long. The V gene's germline CDR1 is KGHSH and CDR2 LQKENI. With V trimmed by 1 base and J by 5 bases, 6 bases remained unmatched. The CDR3 DNA is TGTGCCAGCTCACCACTAGCGGGGACCCTCGAGACCCAGTACTTC. Translated: CASSPLAGTLETQYF.

V is TRBV7-2 and J is TRBJ1-2; 7 bases fit TRBD1. The CDR3 is 15 amino acids. J lost 1 base, V lost 1 base, and 3 bases had no gene match. Germline V gene sequence: CDR1 SGHTA, CDR2 FQGNSA. The CDR3 sequence: CASSLDRGRNYGYTF. CDR3 sequence (DNA): TGTGCCAGCAGCTTAGACAGGGGCCGTAACTATGGCTACACCTTC.

This clone was observed a few times. V gene TRBV15 combines with J gene TRBJ2-5; 8 bases fit TRBD2. V shed 3 bases and J 3 bases; nucleotides not matched to a gene: 12. The CDR3 spans 17 residues. Germline-derived CDR1 and CDR2 are LNHNV and YYDKDF (reference sequence). This chain's CDR3 is CATSRPGGPVREETQYF. DNA of the CDR3: TGTGCCACCAGCAGGCCGGGGGGGCCGGTACGTGAAGAGACCCAGTACTTC.

In its sample, this clone was seen a few times. The rearrangement uses TRBV18 and TRBJ2-6; D is unresolved. V was pared by 5 bases and J by 1 base, with 12 bases between. CDR1 is KGHSH and CDR2 is LQKENI in the germline V gene. This CDR3 spans 16 amino acids. The CDR3 is CASSSGQASGANVLTF. DNA for the CDR3: TGTGCCAGCTCATCGGGCCAGGCTTCTGGGGCCAACGTCCTGACTTTC.

The chain has TRBV13 and TRBJ2-7; 7 bases match TRBD2. Germline V lookup: CDR1 PRHDT, CDR2 FYEKMQ (reference sequence). The V gene end was trimmed by 7 bases and the J gene end by 3 bases; junction bases not matched to a gene: 6. CDR3 length: 13 residues. CDR3 sequence: CASMVSSGYEQYF. In nucleotides, the CDR3 is TGTGCCAGCATGGTGTCTAGCGGCTACGAGCAGTACTTC.

This clone was counted a single time. The rearrangement uses TRBV6-5 and TRBJ1-5, with a tentative D call TRBD1 (5 bases). CDR3 length equals 14 residues. V dropped 5 bases and J dropped 6 bases, with 14 bases sitting between them. Germline V gene sequence: CDR1 MNHEY, CDR2 SVGAGI. CDR3 protein: CASSLSGTGQPQHF. The CDR3 nucleotides are TGTGCCAGCAGTCTGTCGGGGACGGGTCAGCCCCAGCATTTT.

The chain couples TRBV9 to TRBJ2-1; TRBD2 is a possible D gene (6 bases). Per germline, CDR1 SGDLS and CDR2 YYNGEE. The CDR3 is made up of 14 amino acids. The germline V and J ends were trimmed by 3 bases and 3 bases, with 10 bases remaining between them. The DNA of the CDR3 is TGTGCCAGCAGCGCGGAGGGGAACTACAATGAGCAGTTCTTC. Translating it yields CASSAEGNYNEQFF.

This clone was seen only a few times. The rearrangement links TRBV27 to TRBJ1-5, with D perhaps matching TRBD1 (6 bases). CDR3 length equals 13 residues. Germline lookup yields CDR1 MNHEY and CDR2 SMNVEV (reference sequence). The V end lost 5 bases, the J end lost 7 bases, and 12 bases lay between the germline ends. CDR3 in DNA: TGTGCCAGCAGTCGGAGACAGGCACAGCCCCAGCATTTT. Protein product: CASSRRQAQPQHF.

This rearrangement joins TRBV19 to TRBJ1-2; D uncertain. Germline CDR1 and CDR2: LNHDA and SQIVND (reference sequence). V was clipped by 5 bases and J by 3 bases, with 13 bases between them. This CDR3 has 14 residues. The CDR3 protein is CASSHRVTHYGYTF. The DNA for the CDR3 is TGTGCCAGTAGTCACCGGGTCACCCACTATGGCTACACCTTC.

The V and J genes are TRBV7-2 and TRBJ2-3; perhaps TRBD2 as D (5 bases). Germline V gene data show CDR1 as SGHTA and CDR2 as FQGNSA. The CDR3 loop spans 14 amino acids. Trimming removed 7 bases at V and 2 bases at J, with 13 bases between. CDR3 sequence (DNA): TGTGCCAGCAAAGGAGGACGGCACACAGATACGCAGTATTTT. It translates to CASKGGRHTDTQYF.

The CDR3 DNA is TGCGCCAGCAGCCTCGTGGGACTAGCCTACAATGAGCAGTTCTTC. It codes for CASSLVGLAYNEQFF. The rearrangement links TRBV4-1 to TRBJ2-1; 8 bases are a match to TRBD2. This CDR3 has 15 amino acids. CDR1 MGHRA and CDR2 YSYEKL come from the germline V gene. The trim removed 4 bases at V and 2 bases at J, leaving 4 bases unmatched.

There are a few counts of this clone. V is TRBV28 and J is TRBJ2-7; 7 nucleotides match TRBD2. Germline values: CDR1 MDHEN, CDR2 SYDVKM. Losses at the gene ends were 2 bases for V and 2 bases for J; bases not matched to a gene: 6. There are 15 residues in the CDR3. In DNA form, the CDR3 reads TGTGCCAGCAGTTTAAGTGGCGGGGGACCCTACGAGCAGTACTTC. Protein product: CASSLSGGGPYEQYF.

The chain has TRBV30 and TRBJ2-7; TRBD1 or TRBD2 may be the D gene (6 bases each). V lost 0 bases and J 3 bases, leaving 21 bases between the germline ends. The CDR3 is made up of 17 amino acids. Germline V gives CDR1 GTSNPN, CDR2 SVGIG (reference sequence). The CDR3 is CAWSVTTGRGRIYEQYF. Here the CDR3 DNA reads TGTGCCTGGAGTGTCACTACAGGTCGGGGGCGGATCTACGAGCAGTACTTC.

There are a few counts of this clone. The DNA for the CDR3 is TGCAGCGTTGAAGATCAGGGCGGGAACACCGGGGAGCTGTTTTTT. Protein product: CSVEDQGGNTGELFF. The gene calls are TRBV29-1 and TRBJ2-2, with D perhaps matching TRBD1 (5 bases). Looked up from germline, CDR1 is SQVTM and CDR2 is ANQGSEA. This CDR3 comprises 15 residues. V was trimmed by 0 bases and J by 1 base, leaving 9 bases between them.

The CDR3 sequence is CAWSVSRATGELFF. In DNA form, the CDR3 reads TGTGCCTGGAGTGTATCACGAGCGACCGGGGAGCTGTTTTTT. V and J are TRBV30 and TRBJ2-2, with no clear D. V was clipped by 0 bases and J by 5 bases, with 10 bases between them. The CDR3 runs 14 residues. Germline CDR1 is GTSNPN and CDR2 is SVGIG (reference sequence). Filled out from reference TRBV30 and TRBJ2-2, the complete variable domain reads SQTIHQWPATLVQPVGSPLSLECTVEGTSNPNLYWYRQAAGRGLQLLFYSVGIGQISSEVPQNLSASRPQDRQFILSSKKLLLSDSGFYLCAWSVSRATGELFFGEGSRLTVL.

This clone was seen just once. The V and J genes are TRBV4-1 and TRBJ1-5; 11 bases align to TRBD1. The CDR3 loop spans 17 amino acids. Germline loops: CDR1 MGHRA, CDR2 YSYEKL. V lost 1 base, J lost 4 bases, and 6 bases stayed unmatched. The DNA for the CDR3 is TGCGCCAGCAGCCAAGTGTTGGACAGGGGGCCTAATCAGCCCCAGCATTTT. Encoded protein: CASSQVLDRGPNQPQHF.

This clone has only a few counts. The V gene is TRBV7-8, the J gene TRBJ1-2, with TRBD1 identical over 9 bases. From germline, CDR1 is SGHVS and CDR2 FQNEAQ. The CDR3 length is 12 residues. V lost 5 bases, J lost 7 bases, and 2 bases stayed unmatched. The chain's CDR3 is CASSMTGGGYTF. The DNA of the CDR3 is TGTGCCAGCAGCATGACAGGGGGTGGCTACACCTTC. The variable domain in full, completed from reference TRBV7-8 and TRBJ1-2, reads GAGVSQSPRYKVAKRGQDVALRCDPISGHVSLFWYQQALGQGPEFLTYFQNEAQLDKSGLPSDRFFAERPEGSVSTLKIQRTQQEDSAVYLCASSMTGGGYTFGSGTRLTVV.

The chain uses TRBV7-2 and TRBJ2-5, with unresolved D. This CDR3 region has 13 residues. Germline loops: CDR1 SGHTA, CDR2 FQGNSA. V lost 3 bases and J 0 bases, leaving 5 bases between the germline ends. The CDR3 bases are TGTGCCAGCAGCTTCACAGACCAAGAGACCCAGTACTTC. Encoded protein: CASSFTDQETQYF.

The chain combines TRBV5-4 with TRBJ2-6; maybe TRBD1 (5 bases). CDR3 length equals 16 residues. From germline, CDR1 is SGHNT and CDR2 YYREEE (reference sequence). Trimming removed 0 bases from V and 0 bases from J, with 7 bases in between. The CDR3 coding sequence is TGTGCCAGCAGCTTGGAGGGGCCCTCTGGGGCCAACGTCCTGACTTTC. It specifies CASSLEGPSGANVLTF.

The chain couples TRBV30 to TRBJ1-6; tentative D call: TRBD1 (5 bases). The CDR3 sequence is 13 residues long. Germline-derived CDR1 and CDR2 are GTSNPN and SVGIG (reference sequence). Trimming stripped 3 bases from V and 8 bases from J, with 11 bases between. In nucleotides, the CDR3 is TGTGCCTGGAGCGCTGGGGGGGATTCACCCCTCCACTTT. As protein: CAWSAGGDSPLHF.

This rearrangement joins TRBV5-1 to TRBJ2-2; 7 positions match TRBD1. CDR1 and CDR2 (germline): SGHRS, YFSETQ. The length of the CDR3 is 16 residues. The V segment lost 0 bases and the J segment 5 bases; nucleotides outside the gene matches: 7. The DNA for the CDR3 is TGCGCCAGCAGCTTGGACAGGGGCGGGCGGACCGGGGAGCTGTTTTTT. Its protein product is CASSLDRGGRTGELFF.

The V gene is TRBV7-8, the J gene TRBJ2-2; the match to TRBD1 covers 7 bases. CDR1 is SGHVS and CDR2 is FQNEAQ in the germline V gene. V was pared by 5 bases and J by 6 bases, with 3 bases of the junction left unmatched. The length of the CDR3 is 13 residues. In DNA, the CDR3 is TGTGCCAGCAGCGCCCAGGGGGCCGGGGAGCTGTTTTTT. Protein product: CASSAQGAGELFF.

The chain combines TRBV5-1 with TRBJ2-5, with 10 positions matching TRBD1. V was pared by 5 bases and J by 1 base, with 2 bases of the junction left unmatched. CDR3 length: 14 amino acids. Germline V CDR1 and CDR2: SGHRS, YFSETQ. The CDR3 DNA sequence: TGCGCCAGCAGACGGACAGGGGGCCAAGAGACCCAGTACTTC. Amino acid sequence: CASRRTGGQETQYF.

V and J are TRBV27 and TRBJ2-7; 8 nucleotides align to TRBD1. This CDR3 has 15 residues. Trimming cost V 5 bases and J 2 bases; bases outside gene matches: 8. CDR1 and CDR2 (germline): MNHEY, SMNVEV (reference sequence). CDR3 DNA sequence: TGTGCCAGCAGTCGCACAGGGGGAAGTCCCTACGAGCAGTACTTC. It yields the protein CASSRTGGSPYEQYF.

The chain employs TRBV27 and TRBJ2-7; D not certain. CDR1 is MNHEY and CDR2 is SMNVEV in the germline V gene (reference sequence). With 6 bases removed from V and 2 bases from J, the gap between germline ends came to 17 bases. This CDR3 comprises 15 residues. CDR3 protein: CASSLDARVTYEQYF. The CDR3 nucleotides are TGTGCCAGCAGCTTAGACGCCCGAGTCACCTACGAGCAGTACTTC.

The chain uses TRBV7-2 and TRBJ2-4; possibly TRBD1 or TRBD2 for D (5 bases each). The CDR3 has 14 residues. Germline-derived CDR1 and CDR2 are SGHTA and FQGNSA. V shed 5 bases and J shed 6 bases, with 14 bases lying between them. CDR3 region: CASSPDGGGNIQYF. CDR3 DNA sequence: TGTGCCAGCAGCCCAGACGGTGGGGGAAACATTCAGTACTTC.

In this sample, this clone turned up a few times. The gene calls are TRBV6-5 and TRBJ2-7; D not certain. The V end was cut by 6 bases, the J end by 5 bases, with 14 bases between. This CDR3 has 13 amino acids. Germline loops: CDR1 MNHEY, CDR2 SVGAGI. The CDR3 reads CASRPSGSDEQYF. Here the CDR3 DNA reads TGTGCCAGCAGACCCTCAGGCAGTGACGAGCAGTACTTC.

This sequence joins TRBV28 and TRBJ1-2; no firm D call. Trimming removed 5 bases at V and 3 bases at J, with 13 bases between. The CDR3 runs 14 residues. Germline-derived CDR1 and CDR2 are MDHEN and SYDVKM. CDR3 sequence reads: CASSPLPGDYGYTF. The DNA of the CDR3 is TGTGCCAGCAGTCCCCTCCCCGGAGACTATGGCTACACCTTC.

This clone turned up a few times. This chain links TRBV5-1 with TRBJ2-7; 8 bases are shared with TRBD1. V shed 0 bases and J 2 bases; nucleotides not matched to a gene: 4. Germline CDR1 is SGHRS and CDR2 is YFSETQ. The CDR3 is 15 amino acids. In nucleotides, the CDR3 is TGCGCCAGCAGCTTGGCCGCGGGACAGGCCTACGAGCAGTACTTC. Amino acids: CASSLAAGQAYEQYF.

The chain combines TRBV4-2 with TRBJ1-2; D unresolved. The CDR3 runs 13 residues. The germline gives CDR1 LGHNA, CDR2 YNFKEQ. The V end lost 2 bases, the J end lost 8 bases, and 12 bases lay between the germline ends. DNA for the CDR3: TGTGCCAGCAGCCAACCCCCCACCGGGGGCTACACCTTC. Protein sequence: CASSQPPTGGYTF.